The 13 T cell receptor beta chains presented below share a single source sample, sequenced in a study of Ad26.COV2.S vaccination and SARS-CoV-2 variants. The treatment was: roughly 19 received Ad26.COV2.S at low or high dose, single or two shots; 5 received placebo; per-sample allocation not given. After the first vaccine or placebo injection, samples were drawn on day 63. Assay used: immunoSEQ multiplex PCR; TCRdb lists only in-frame clones, some missing. The table records about 350,000 clones, approximately 86% of them present only once. Sample: peripheral blood, taken in a trial of Ad26.COV2.S vaccine versus placebo. These receptors all come from a person between 18 and 59 years old who received the Ad26.COV2.S COVID-19 vaccine or a placebo.

Comment on this clone: Other nucleotide sequences from this sample produce the same CDR3. The gene calls are TRBV7-2 and TRBJ2-7, with D possibly matching TRBD2 (5 bases). Germline CDR1 SGHTA, CDR2 FQGNSA. V was shortened by 3 bases and J by 2 bases, with 8 bases between the two germline ends. The CDR3 runs 13 residues. CDR3 DNA sequence: TGTGCCAGCAGCTTTGGACTCGCCTACGAGCAGTACTTC. This codes for CASSFGLAYEQYF.

This rearrangement joins TRBV5-6 to TRBJ2-2; 9 bases line up with TRBD1. V dropped 2 bases and J dropped 3; count of bases not matched to a gene: 8. In germline, CDR1 is SGHDT, CDR2 YYEEEE. This CDR3 comprises 17 residues. The CDR3 sequence is CASSFRGTGSDTGELFF. CDR3 DNA: TGTGCCAGCAGCTTCCGAGGGACAGGGAGCGACACCGGGGAGCTGTTTTTT.

The V gene is TRBV15, the J gene TRBJ2-3; TRBD1 is a possible D gene (5 bases). CDR3 length: 16 amino acids. Germline CDR1 LNHNV, CDR2 YYDKDF (reference sequence). The germline V and J ends were trimmed by 2 bases and 2 bases, with 14 bases remaining between them. The CDR3 protein is CATSRYQDKHTDTQYF. For the CDR3, the DNA is TGTGCCACCAGCAGATACCAGGACAAACACACAGATACGCAGTATTTT. Drawing the rest from reference TRBV15 and TRBJ2-3, the complete variable domain is DAMVIQNPRYQVTQFGKPVTLSCSQTLNHNVMYWYQQKSSQAPKLLFHYYDKDFNNEADTPDNFQSRRPNTSFCFLDIRSPGLGDTAMYLCATSRYQDKHTDTQYFGPGTRLTVL.

The CDR3 is CASSQVRATEAFF. For the CDR3, the DNA is TGCGCCAGCAGCCAAGTACGGGCTACTGAAGCTTTCTTT. The chain is built from TRBV4-3 and TRBJ1-1; D not certain. CDR3 length equals 13 residues. Looked up from germline, CDR1 is LGHNA and CDR2 is YSLEER. Trimming left V 1 base short and J 5 bases short, with 8 bases between.

The chain recombines TRBV7-2 with TRBJ2-5; TRBD1 or TRBD2 may be the D gene (5 bases each). V shed 1 base and J shed 4 bases, with 16 bases lying between them. The CDR3 consists of 16 residues. The germline CDR1 and CDR2 sequences are SGHTA and FQGNSA. Written as DNA, the CDR3 is TGTGCCAGCAGCTTAGTCCCAGGGTTTGAGGGAGAGACCCAGTACTTC. Encoded protein: CASSLVPGFEGETQYF.

V gene TRBV6-5 combines with J gene TRBJ1-2; D remains unclear. Deletions cut 11 bases from V and 4 bases from J, with 14 bases between. This CDR3 has 12 amino acids. CDR1 and CDR2 from the germline V gene are MNHEY and SVGAGI. The CDR3 DNA reads as TGTGCCGTTTCCCGAGGCCTCTATGGCTACACCTTC. This sequence encodes CAVSRGLYGYTF.

V is TRBV25-1 and J is TRBJ1-1; possible D gene TRBD1, 5 bases. V lost 1 base to trimming and J lost 5 bases, with 14 bases between them. This CDR3 has 15 residues. Germline V gene data show CDR1 as MGHDK and CDR2 as SYGVNS. The CDR3, as DNA: TGTGCCAGCAGTGAATCCCCAGGGATGGGGACTGAAGCTTTCTTT. Its translation: CASSESPGMGTEAFF.

The V gene is TRBV11-2, the J gene TRBJ2-7; D gene unclear. Germline CDR1 and CDR2: SGHAT and FQNNGV. The V and J ends lost 0 bases and 6 bases respectively, with 6 bases between them. The CDR3 length is 12 residues. The DNA for the CDR3 is TGTGCCAGCAGCTTAGAAGGGATCGAGCAGTACTTC. It encodes CASSLEGIEQYF.

V is TRBV18 and J is TRBJ2-4; no firm D call. The CDR3 runs to 14 residues. V was trimmed by 5 bases and J by 0 bases, leaving 8 bases between them. Per the germline V gene, CDR1 is KGHSH and CDR2 is LQKENI. CDR3: CASSATVAKNIQYF. CDR3 sequence (DNA): TGTGCCAGCTCAGCGACGGTAGCCAAAAACATTCAGTACTTC.

The V gene is TRBV5-1, the J gene TRBJ2-1, with TRBD2 identical over 9 bases. V lost 4 bases and J lost 4; bases outside the gene matches: 12. Per the germline V gene, CDR1 is SGHRS and CDR2 is YFSETQ. The CDR3 has 17 residues. CDR3 residues: CASSPPRGREAYNEQFF. CDR3 sequence (DNA): TGCGCCAGCAGCCCTCCCCGCGGGAGGGAGGCATACAATGAGCAGTTCTTC.

This rearrangement joins TRBV13 to TRBJ2-7; no clear D gene. CDR3 size: 11 residues. V was clipped by 3 bases and J by 1 base, with 1 base between them. From germline, CDR1 is PRHDT and CDR2 FYEKMQ (reference sequence). This CDR3 reads CASSFSYEQYF. For the CDR3, the DNA is TGTGCCAGCAGCTTTTCCTACGAGCAGTACTTC.

The chain links TRBV6-4 to TRBJ2-2; D is undetermined. CDR1 and CDR2 from the germline V gene are MRHNA and SNTAGT. This CDR3 is built from 17 residues. Trimming removed 0 bases at V and 5 bases at J, with 16 bases between. The CDR3 here is CASSDSRARRWTGELFF. The CDR3 DNA reads as TGTGCCAGCAGTGACTCTCGGGCCAGGCGGTGGACCGGGGAGCTGTTTTTT.

V gene TRBV6-6 combines with J gene TRBJ2-1, with 8 bases lining up with TRBD2. CDR1 MNHNY and CDR2 SVGAGI come from the germline V gene (reference sequence). The CDR3 has 16 amino acids. The V gene end was trimmed by 2 bases and the J gene end by 2 bases; junction bases not matched to a gene: 5. CDR3 DNA sequence: TGTGCCAGCAGTTACCCTACTAGCGGAGCCTACAATGAGCAGTTCTTC. It yields the protein CASSYPTSGAYNEQFF.